The T cell receptor (beta chain) under discussion was sequenced for a study of monozygotic twins with inflammatory bowel disease. Study-wide results and limits: Limited power may explain why concordant and discordant twins showed no difference in repertoire similarity. Immunosuppressive treatments were not uniform, and this may have added variability to patient repertoires. Findings did not support one strong IBD-associated signal or clonotype.

Per germline, CDR1 DFQATT and CDR2 SNEGSKA (reference sequence). This CDR3 is 13 amino acids long. Through template switching, UMIs that included a 6-nucleotide sample barcode were added. TCRdb reprocessed the 5' RACE reads; each CDR3 protein has one entry and no DNA is given. In all, the sample yields over 100,000 distinct CDR3 sequences. Turning to this clonotype: Its matching antigen is unknown.

The receptor comes from a human donor with ulcerative colitis or Crohn's disease, or a healthy co-twin of an affected twin (not recorded which). The sample taken for sequencing was blood. The rearrangement joins TRBV20-1 to TRBJ2-7. The CDR3 sequence: CSAIDSETYEQYF.